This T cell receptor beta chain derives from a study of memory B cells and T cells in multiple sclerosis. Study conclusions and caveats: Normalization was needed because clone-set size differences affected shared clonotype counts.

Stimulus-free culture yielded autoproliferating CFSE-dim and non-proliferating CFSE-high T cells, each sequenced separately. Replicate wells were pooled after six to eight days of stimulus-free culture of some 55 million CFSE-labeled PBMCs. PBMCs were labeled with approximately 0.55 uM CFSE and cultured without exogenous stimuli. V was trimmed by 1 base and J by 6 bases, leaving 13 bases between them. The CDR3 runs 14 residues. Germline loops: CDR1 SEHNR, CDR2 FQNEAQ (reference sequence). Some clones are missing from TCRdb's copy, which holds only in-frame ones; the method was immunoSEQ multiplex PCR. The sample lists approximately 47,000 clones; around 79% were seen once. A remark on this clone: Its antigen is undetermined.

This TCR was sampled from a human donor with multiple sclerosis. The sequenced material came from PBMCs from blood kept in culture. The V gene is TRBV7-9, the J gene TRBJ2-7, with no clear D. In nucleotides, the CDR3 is TGTGCCAGCAGCTTAGACAACGGAGCGTTCGAGCAGTACTTC. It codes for CASSLDNGAFEQYF.